This T cell receptor beta chain stems from a study of T cell responses to AZD1222 COVID-19 vaccine. The germline V gene encodes CDR1 MNHEY and CDR2 SVGAGI. This CDR3 has 15 amino acids. The V end lost 6 bases, the J end lost 9 bases, and 21 bases lay between the germline ends. Profiling relied on immunoSEQ multiplex PCR, and the TCRdb table lists in-frame clones only, not all of them. The data hold over 120,000 clones, with roughly 86% observed a single time. J is TRBJ2-1 and V is TRBV6-5; weak D call: TRBD2 (6 bases). The origin of this receptor is an adult who received the AZD1222 COVID-19 vaccine. The source was peripheral blood, collected 28 days after the second AZD1222 dose. CDR3 coding DNA: TGTGCCAGCAGGACCACCGGACTATGGTCCTCTGAGCAGTTCTTC. Its translation is CASRTTGLWSSEQFF.